This T cell receptor (beta chain) was sequenced for a study of radiotherapy plus CTLA-4 blockade in lung cancer. Across the whole study: An objective response was seen in around 17% of patients, and disease control in about 31%. The study's findings and limits: Among blood TCR repertoires after radiotherapy plus ipilimumab, tumor-derived clones expanded.

On this clone: Its antigen is unknown.

V was shortened by 2 bases and J by 3 bases, with 12 bases between the two germline ends. In germline, CDR1 is MNHNY, CDR2 SVGAGI (reference sequence). The CDR3 has 15 amino acids. Clones were read by immunoSEQ multiplex PCR, and TCRdb kept only the in-frame ones, dropping some. The sample lists some 41,000 clones; about two thirds were seen once. The chain links TRBV6-6 to TRBJ2-3; perhaps TRBD2 as D (6 bases). This specimen was peripheral blood, taken from a patient treated with radiotherapy plus ipilimumab. This clonotype originated in a human donor with non-small cell lung cancer who had a partial response to radiotherapy plus ipilimumab. CDR3 DNA: TGTGCCAGCAGTTACACCGAGCGGGTAACAGATACGCAGTATTTT. Amino acids: CASSYTERVTDTQYF.